This T cell receptor beta chain was sequenced in a study of CD8+ T cells in alopecia areata. As for the study in general: Patients received oral tofacitinib, 5 to 10 mg twice daily, for moderate-to-severe alopecia areata.

Reverse transcription of extracted RNA yielded cDNA, which provided the sequencing template. This table comes from immunoSEQ multiplex PCR, and its TCRdb copy is limited to in-frame clones, with some not included. This table holds 150,000 to 200,000 clones, over 50% found once. Obtained from alopecia areata patients were lesional scalp punch biopsies along with peripheral blood. The authors sorted CD4+ and CD8+ T cells from PBMCs. Trimming left V 4 bases short and J 1 base short, with 10 bases between. CDR1 MGHRA and CDR2 YSYEKL come from the germline V gene. The CDR3 loop spans 15 amino acids. This receptor was identified in a human donor with alopecia areata. The genes are TRBV4-1 and TRBJ2-2; D is perhaps TRBD1 or TRBD2 (5 bases each). The material sequenced was CD4+ T cells sorted from blood, taken at week 0. The CDR3 DNA sequence: TGCGCCAGCAGCCCCGGGACGGTGAACACCGGGGAGCTGTTTTTT. This sequence encodes CASSPGTVNTGELFF.